This T cell receptor beta chain originates from a study of blood T cell repertoires in COVID-19. Study context: Italy, Spain and the United States were the sources of the convalescent and acute COVID-19 samples. In each case, the material was cDNA or gDNA derived from T cells, B-cell-depleted T cells, or PBMCs.

The repertoire was sequenced with immunoSEQ multiplex PCR; TCRdb's copy has only in-frame clones and lacks some. The sample lists 130,000 or so clones; around four fifths were seen once. Residents of over 20 US areas, aged roughly 18 to 89 years, made up the participants. Cohort allocation depended upon clinical history that participants reported. The CDR3 runs 19 residues. The germline CDR1 and CDR2 sequences are SQVTM and ANQGSEA. Trimming took off 1 base at V and 0 bases at J, with 24 bases between the two ends. The clonotype originates from a man aged 35 to 55 with acute COVID-19. Sequencing used PBMCs or T cells enriched from blood (not recorded which). This chain connects TRBV29-1 to TRBJ1-1, with a possible D match to TRBD1 (5 bases). CDR3 region: CSVEGLSTESRLLNTEAFF. DNA of the CDR3: TGCAGCGTTGAAGGCCTCTCGACAGAATCGAGGCTTTTGAACACTGAAGCTTTCTTT.